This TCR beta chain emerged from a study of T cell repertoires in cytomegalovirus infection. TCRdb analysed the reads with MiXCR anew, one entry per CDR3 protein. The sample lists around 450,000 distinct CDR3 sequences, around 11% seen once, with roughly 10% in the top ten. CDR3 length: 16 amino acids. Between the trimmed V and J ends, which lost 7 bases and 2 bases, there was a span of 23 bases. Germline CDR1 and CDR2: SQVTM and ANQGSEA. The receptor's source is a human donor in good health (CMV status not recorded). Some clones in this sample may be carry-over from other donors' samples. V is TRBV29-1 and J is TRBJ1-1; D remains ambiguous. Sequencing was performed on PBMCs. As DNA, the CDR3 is TGCAGCGCGGGAAGCGAGGTACAGCGGTTCAACACTGAAGCTTTCTTT. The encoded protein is CSAGSEVQRFNTEAFF.